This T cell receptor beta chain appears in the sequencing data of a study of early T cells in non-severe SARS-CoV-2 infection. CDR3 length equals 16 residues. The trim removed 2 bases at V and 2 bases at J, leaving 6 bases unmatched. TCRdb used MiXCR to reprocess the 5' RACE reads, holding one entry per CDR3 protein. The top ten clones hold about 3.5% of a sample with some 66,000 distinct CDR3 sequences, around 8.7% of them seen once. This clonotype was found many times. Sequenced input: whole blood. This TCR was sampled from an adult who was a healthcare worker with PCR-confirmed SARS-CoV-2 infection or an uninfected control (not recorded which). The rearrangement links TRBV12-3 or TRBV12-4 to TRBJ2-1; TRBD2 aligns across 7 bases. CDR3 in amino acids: CASSLIGGRTYNEQFF. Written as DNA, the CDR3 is TGTGCCAGCAGTTTAATCGGCGGGAGAACCTACAATGAGCAGTTCTTC.